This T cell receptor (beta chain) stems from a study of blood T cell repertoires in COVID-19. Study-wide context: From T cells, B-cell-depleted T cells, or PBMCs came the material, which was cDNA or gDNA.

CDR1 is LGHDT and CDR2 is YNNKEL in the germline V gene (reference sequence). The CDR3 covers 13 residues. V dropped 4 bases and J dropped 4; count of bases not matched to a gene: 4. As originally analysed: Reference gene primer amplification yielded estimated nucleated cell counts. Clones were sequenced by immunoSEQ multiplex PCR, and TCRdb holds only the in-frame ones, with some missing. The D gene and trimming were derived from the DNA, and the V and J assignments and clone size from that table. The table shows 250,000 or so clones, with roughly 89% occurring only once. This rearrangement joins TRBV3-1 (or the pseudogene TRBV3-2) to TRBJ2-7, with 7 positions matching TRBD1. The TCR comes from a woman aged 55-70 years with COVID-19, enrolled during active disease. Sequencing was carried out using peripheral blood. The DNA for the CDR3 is TGTGCCAGCAGCCGTGGACAGGAATACGAGCAGTACTTC. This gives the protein CASSRGQEYEQYF.